This T cell receptor beta chain is from a study of T cell repertoires in cytomegalovirus infection. Whole-study context: Use of recently identified HLA-C-restricted and well-studied HLA-B-restricted CMV epitopes was part of the study. From public TCR beta signatures came an indication of both CMV infection and matching HLA type. General observations from the study: Ex vivo, HLA-C-restricted CMV-specific TCR beta clonotypes prevailed over the rest of the response.

The germline V gene has CDR1 LGHNA and CDR2 YNFKEQ. The V end lost 0 bases, the J end lost 3 bases, and 11 bases lay between the germline ends. There are 15 residues in the CDR3. TCRdb itself ran the reads through MiXCR, one entry per CDR3 protein. The sample includes some 900,000 distinct CDR3 sequences, around a third seen only once; the top ten take 9.5% to 15%. For this clonotype: What it recognizes is unknown.

The chain recombines TRBV4-2 with TRBJ2-5; D remains ambiguous. The sample was cultured CD8+ T cells from PBMCs, taken from culture after CMV antigen stimulation. This clonotype originated in a human donor in good health (CMV status not recorded). Some clones in this sample may be carry-over from other donors' samples. CDR3 coding DNA: TGTGCCAGCAGCCAAGATTCACCACCCAAAGAGACCCAGTACTTC. This codes for CASSQDSPPKETQYF.